This T cell receptor (beta chain) comes out of a study of OX40 agonist ivuxolimab in advanced cancers. Study-level background: Patients were given ivuxolimab, an antibody that agonizes OX40 (CD134). Of mixed ages from about 20 to 85 and averaging about 60 years, the group was just under 85% male.

Deletions cut 3 bases from V and 0 bases from J, with 14 bases between. Germline V gives CDR1 GTSNPN, CDR2 SVGIG (reference sequence). The CDR3 runs 15 residues. TCRdb's table, derived via immunoSEQ multiplex PCR, lists solely in-frame clones and lacks some. The repertoire holds roughly 63,000 clones, about nine tenths seen once, with over 2% in the top ten. The chain couples TRBV30 to TRBJ1-2; D perhaps matches TRBD1 (5 bases). The starting material was CD4+ or CD8+ T cells sorted from blood, obtained in a trial of the OX40 agonist ivuxolimab. The TCR originated in an adult with an advanced solid tumor such as melanoma, head and neck, liver or kidney cancer. CDR3 amino acids: CAWRNRQRANYGYTF. In nucleotides, the CDR3 is TGTGCCTGGAGGAACCGACAGAGGGCTAACTATGGCTACACCTTC.